This TCR beta chain was sequenced during a study of memory CD4+ T cells and cytomegalovirus serostatus. This CDR3 is 15 amino acids long. Germline values: CDR1 SGHDN, CDR2 FVKESK. Trimming took 3 bases from V and 8 from J; bases not matched to a gene: 10. Whole-study findings and limits: Each of fewer than 80 CMV-associated TCRbeta sequences occurred in one to five individuals.

Single viable CD3+CD4+CD8-CD45RO+ cells were sorted as the memory CD4+ T cells. Donors' CMV status reflects serum IgG against pp150, pp28, p38, p52. As for this clone: Antigen: not known.

Libraries were prepared by immunoSEQ multiplex PCR; TCRdb keeps only in-frame clonotypes and omits some of them. The table shows about 80,000 clones, with approximately 80% occurring only once. This TCR derives from an adult in good health and CMV-seronegative. The sequenced material came from memory CD4+ T cells from blood. V and J are TRBV14 and TRBJ2-7; TRBD1 aligns across 10 bases. The CDR3 DNA sequence: TGTGCCAGCAGCCAGGCGAGCGGGACAGGGGTAAAGCAGTACTTC. As protein: CASSQASGTGVKQYF.